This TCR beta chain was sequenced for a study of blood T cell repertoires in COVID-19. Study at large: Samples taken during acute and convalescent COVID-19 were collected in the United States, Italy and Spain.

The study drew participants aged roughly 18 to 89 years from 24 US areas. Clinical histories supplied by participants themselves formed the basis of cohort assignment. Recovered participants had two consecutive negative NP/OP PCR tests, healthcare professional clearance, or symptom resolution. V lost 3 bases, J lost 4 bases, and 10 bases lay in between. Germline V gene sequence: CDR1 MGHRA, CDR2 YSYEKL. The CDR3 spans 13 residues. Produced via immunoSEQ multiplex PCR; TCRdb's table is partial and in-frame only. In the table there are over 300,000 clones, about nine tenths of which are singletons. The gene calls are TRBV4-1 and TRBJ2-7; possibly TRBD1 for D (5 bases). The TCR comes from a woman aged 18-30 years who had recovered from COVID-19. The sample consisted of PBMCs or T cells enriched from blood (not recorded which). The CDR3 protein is CASSQTTAYEQYF. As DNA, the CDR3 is TGCGCCAGCAGCCAGACGACAGCGTACGAGCAGTACTTC.